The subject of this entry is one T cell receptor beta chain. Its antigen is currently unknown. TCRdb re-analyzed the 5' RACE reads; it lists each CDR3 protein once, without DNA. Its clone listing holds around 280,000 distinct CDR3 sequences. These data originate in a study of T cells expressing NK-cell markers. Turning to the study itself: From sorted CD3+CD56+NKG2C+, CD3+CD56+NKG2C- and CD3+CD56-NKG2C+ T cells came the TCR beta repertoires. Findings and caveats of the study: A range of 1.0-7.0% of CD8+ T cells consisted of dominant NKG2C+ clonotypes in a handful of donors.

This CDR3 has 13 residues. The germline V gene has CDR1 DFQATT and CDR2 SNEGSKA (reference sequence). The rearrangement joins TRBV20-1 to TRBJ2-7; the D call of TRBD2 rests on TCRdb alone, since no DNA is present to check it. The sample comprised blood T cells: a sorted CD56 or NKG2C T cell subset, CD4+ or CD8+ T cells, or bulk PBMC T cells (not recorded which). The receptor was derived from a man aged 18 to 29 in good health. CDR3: CSARGLAGDEQYF.